This T cell receptor beta chain was obtained from a study of blood T cell repertoires in COVID-19 (dated by TCRdb to 2018 to 2021). Concerning the study at large: Collaborator samples came from the United States, Italy and Spain and covered acute and convalescent phases of COVID-19. Subjects who had been exposed to COVID-19, were actively infected with it, or had recovered from it provided the deeply sampled blood TCRbeta repertoires that made up the dataset. Where available, HLA class I and class II types were obtained from metadata supplied by the sample provider rather than from assay-based typing. A freely available public database, intended as a resource for researchers studying the immune response to SARS-CoV-2, is where the repertoires were released. The prospective study material was composed of cDNA or gDNA derived from T cells, B-cell-depleted T cells, or PBMCs. Nearly every sample came with metadata listing a de-identified subject ID, COVID-19 status, age in years and sex. Samples were obtained from the ongoing ImmuneRACE study (first 160 participants) and from approximately 1,200 subjects provided by 6 global collaborators. Overall results and qualifications from the work: Clinical and demographic metadata were provided uncurated, with the amount varying by source and participant.

Points on this clone: The clone's antigen remains unknown. Base qualities are missing; no much larger clone stands one base away.

Collaborating institutions collected whole blood in K2EDTA tubes following their own protocols. Collaborator samples were shipped for TCRbeta analysis as frozen whole blood, isolated PBMCs, or DNA extracted from either sample type. The immunoSEQ Assay, a bias-controlled multiplex PCR, was used to amplify TCRbeta CDR3 regions from genomic DNA. As for the original processing: The number of nucleated cells in each sample was estimated from the amplification of reference gene primers within the assay. Sequence reads were collapsed and filtered to measure the absolute abundance of every unique TCRbeta CDR3 rearrangement. For each sample, productive Simpson clonality was calculated as the square root of Simpson's diversity index over productive rearrangements. The table comes from immuneACCESS by way of TCRdb, which keeps in-frame sequences with V and J called. Part of the clones is missing from these tables; in studies checked, under half for an unresolved V gene and the rest for unknown reasons. The DNA gave D and trimming, while V, J and clone size come from that table. The sample records around 700,000 clones, just under 90% of which are singletons. Roughly 0.26% of the sample goes to the ten largest clones.

Clipping removes 0 bases from V and 5 bases from J, with 4 as the unmatched junction base count. CDR1 SGDLS and CDR2 YYNGEE are derived from the germline V gene. Reading from cysteine to phenylalanine, the CDR3 counts 16 amino acids. Only the CDR3 portion is preserved as DNA: 48 bases, with reading frame beginning at the first base. The sequenced sample consisted of peripheral blood. The sequence derives from a woman between 18 and 29 years old with acute or convalescent COVID-19. The rearranged segments are TRBV9 and TRBJ1-4, and TRBD1 matches 10 of the central bases. The CDR3 loop reads CASSVAAGQGNEKLFF. The sequence in DNA is TGTGCCAGCAGCGTAGCGGCGGGACAGGGGAATGAAAAACTGTTTTTT. The full variable domain, completed from the reference TRBV9 and TRBJ1-4 proteins outside the CDR3, reads DSGVTQTPKHLITATGQRVTLRCSPRSGDLSVYWYQQSLDQGLQFLIQYYNGEERAKGNILERFSAQQFPDLHSELNLSSLELGDSALYFCASSVAAGQGNEKLFFGSGTQLSVL.